The 18 T cell receptor beta chains in this list originate from one sample, sequenced in a study of cytomegalovirus exposure and HLA in healthy donors (TCRdb year 2017). Library prep was done by the immunoSEQ multiplex PCR assay. For the multiplex PCR, a mixture combining 60 forward primers for TCR Vbeta segments and 13 reverse primers for TCR Jbeta segments was used. This immuneACCESS table, as held by TCRdb, lists in-frame sequences with V and J called but not all clones. Of the missing ones, under half trace to an unresolved V gene in checked studies; the others have no known cause. Within this sample are more than 150,000 clones, with roughly 80% of them counted one time only. Roughly 6.3% of the sample lies in the top ten. The material sequenced was PBMCs. The receptor set was obtained from a middle-aged man in good health and CMV-seropositive.

The V gene is TRBV5-1, the J gene TRBJ1-3; D remains ambiguous. The CDR3 runs 13 residues. Trimming took off 4 bases at V and 4 bases at J, with 9 bases between the two ends. CDR1 is SGHRS and CDR2 is YFSETQ in the germline V gene. DNA for the CDR3: TGCGCCAGCAGCCCCGAGTCGGGAAACACCATATATTTT. Encoded protein: CASSPESGNTIYF.

The J gene is TRBJ2-3, the V gene TRBV9; 8 bases line up with TRBD1. Germline V gene sequence: CDR1 SGDLS, CDR2 YYNGEE. The CDR3 extends over 16 amino acids. The trim removed 0 bases at V and 1 base at J, leaving 4 bases unmatched. The CDR3 nucleotides read TGTGCCAGCAGCGTAGAGACGGGACAGGGCACAGATACGCAGTATTTT. This gives the protein CASSVETGQGTDTQYF.

The chain combines TRBV2 with TRBJ2-5; possibly TRBD2 for D (5 bases). The CDR3 sequence is 15 residues long. Germline loops: CDR1 SNHLY, CDR2 FYNNEI. With 6 bases removed from V and 0 bases from J, the gap between germline ends came to 14 bases. The CDR3 sequence: CASSGRGAYQETQYF. CDR3 sequence (DNA): TGTGCCAGCAGCGGACGGGGAGCGTACCAAGAGACCCAGTACTTC. The full variable domain, in which reference TRBV2 and TRBJ2-5 provide the parts outside the CDR3, is EPEVTQTPSHQVTQMGQEVILRCVPISNHLYFYWYRQILGQKVEFLVSFYNNEISEKSEIFDDQFSVERPDGSNFTLKIRSTKLEDSAMYFCASSGRGAYQETQYFGPGTRLLVL.

V and J are TRBV14 and TRBJ2-1; 7 bases line up with TRBD1. V shed 0 bases, J shed 8 bases, and the junction held 7 bases outside the gene matches. Germline V gene sequence: CDR1 SGHDN, CDR2 FVKESK. The CDR3 contains 15 residues. The CDR3 bases are TGTGCCAGCAGCCAAGAGTTAAGGGGGCACCATGAGCAGTTCTTC. Translation gives CASSQELRGHHEQFF.

The CDR3 is CASSAVRDRGKKTLHF. The CDR3 DNA reads as TGTGCCAGCAGTGCAGTCCGGGACAGAGGAAAAAAAACCCTCCACTTT. The chain carries TRBV6-6 and TRBJ1-6, with TRBD1 identical over 7 bases. CDR1 is MNHNY, CDR2 SVGAGI, per germline (reference sequence). J lost 14 bases, V lost 5 bases, and 18 bases had no gene match. CDR3 length: 16 amino acids.

The J gene is TRBJ2-7, the V gene TRBV2; 13 bases are a match to TRBD2. This CDR3 region has 15 residues. The germline CDR1 and CDR2 sequences are SNHLY and FYNNEI. Losses at the gene ends were 7 bases for V and 3 bases for J; bases not matched to a gene: 6. CDR3 region: CASIIRTSGSYEQYF. The CDR3 region has the DNA TGTGCCAGCATTATACGGACTAGCGGGAGCTACGAGCAGTACTTC.

This chain links TRBV19 with TRBJ1-5; 7 nucleotides match TRBD1. This CDR3 comprises 15 residues. The trim removed 4 bases at V and 2 bases at J, leaving 5 bases unmatched. CDR1 is LNHDA and CDR2 is SQIVND in the germline V gene (reference sequence). CDR3 residues: CASSRTGEGNQPQHF. CDR3 DNA sequence: TGTGCCAGTAGTAGGACAGGAGAGGGCAATCAGCCCCAGCATTTT.

V gene TRBV5-1 combines with J gene TRBJ2-3; 9 nucleotides agree with TRBD2. Germline lookup yields CDR1 SGHRS and CDR2 YFSETQ. This CDR3 region has 15 residues. J was trimmed by 3 bases and V by 0 bases; bases with no gene match: 2. The CDR3, as DNA: TGCGCCAGCAGCTTGGGGACTAGCGTGACAGATACGCAGTATTTT. Its translation is CASSLGTSVTDTQYF. The full variable domain, completed using reference TRBV5-1 and TRBJ2-3, is KAGVTQTPRYLIKTRGQQVTLSCSPISGHRSVSWYQQTPGQGLQFLFEYFSETQRNKGNFPGRFSGRQFSNSRSEMNVSTLELGDSALYLCASSLGTSVTDTQYFGPGTRLTVL.

This clone showed up just a few times. This chain links TRBV13 with TRBJ2-7, with TRBD1 matching over 7 bases. Germline V gene sequence: CDR1 PRHDT, CDR2 FYEKMQ (reference sequence). V lost 0 bases to trimming and J lost 0 bases; unmatched junction nucleotides: 2. This CDR3 has 15 amino acids. In DNA form, the CDR3 reads TGTGCCAGCAGCTTAGGAGGGGGCAGCTCCTACGAGCAGTACTTC. Amino acid sequence: CASSLGGGSSYEQYF.

V and J are TRBV28 and TRBJ2-7, with TRBD2 matching 9 bases. Germline V CDR1 and CDR2: MDHEN, SYDVKM. The V and J ends lost 4 bases and 7 bases, in that order; junction bases with no gene match: 5. The CDR3 is made up of 13 amino acids. CDR3 region: CASSSGAGGEQYF. The CDR3 DNA reads as TGTGCCAGCAGTTCCGGTGCGGGGGGGGAGCAGTACTTC. The complete variable domain, with remaining parts taken from reference TRBV28 and TRBJ2-7, reads DVKVTQSSRYLVKRTGEKVFLECVQDMDHENMFWYRQDPGLGLRLIYFSYDVKMKEKGDIPEGYSVSREKKERFSLILESASTNQTSMYLCASSSGAGGEQYFGPGTRLTVT.

A few counts support this clone. The chain has TRBV11-2 and TRBJ2-7; 10 bases agree with TRBD1. Trimming cost V 4 bases and J 0 bases; bases outside gene matches: 9. This CDR3 has 17 amino acids. Germline CDR1 and CDR2: SGHAT and FQNNGV. DNA for the CDR3: TGTGCCAGCAGCTGGGACAGGGGACTCTTGAGCTCCTACGAGCAGTACTTC. Protein sequence: CASSWDRGLLSSYEQYF.

The rearrangement joins TRBV27 to TRBJ2-7; no clear D. Germline V gene data show CDR1 as MNHEY and CDR2 as SMNVEV (reference sequence). The CDR3 is made up of 13 amino acids. Trimming took off 3 bases at V and 0 bases at J, with 6 bases between the two ends. The CDR3 DNA reads as TGTGCCAGCAGTTTCGACACCTCCTACGAGCAGTACTTC. This translates into CASSFDTSYEQYF.

DNA of the CDR3: TGTGCCAGTAGTTGGGACAGCCAAGGGGAAAAACTGTTTTTT. Translating it yields CASSWDSQGEKLFF. V is TRBV19 and J is TRBJ1-4; 7 nucleotides agree with TRBD1. The germline V gene has CDR1 LNHDA and CDR2 SQIVND (reference sequence). V gave up 5 bases and J gave up 8 bases; unmatched junction bases: 8. The CDR3 covers 14 residues.

The rearrangement joins TRBV19 to TRBJ1-1; D unresolved. Germline assignment: CDR1 LNHDA and CDR2 SQIVND (reference sequence). This CDR3 region has 12 residues. Trimming removed 5 bases at V and 0 bases at J, with 4 bases between. The CDR3 reads CASSAMNTEAFF. CDR3 sequence (DNA): TGTGCCAGTAGTGCTATGAACACTGAAGCTTTCTTT.

The chain joins TRBV19 to TRBJ2-3; D is undetermined. Germline V gene lookup returns CDR1 LNHDA and CDR2 SQIVND (reference sequence). V dropped 3 bases and J dropped 2 bases, with 9 bases sitting between them. CDR3 length: 14 residues. The CDR3 loop is CASSMPGDTDTQYF. CDR3 in DNA: TGTGCCAGTAGTATGCCTGGAGACACAGATACGCAGTATTTT.

This clone was picked up one time. The CDR3 here is CASSQSPAGNEKLFF. CDR3 coding DNA: TGCGCCAGCAGCCAATCCCCGGCGGGTAATGAAAAACTGTTTTTT. The chain links TRBV4-3 to TRBJ1-4, with D uncertain. V lost 2 bases, J lost 4 bases, and 11 bases lay in between. CDR3 size: 15 residues. In germline, CDR1 is LGHNA, CDR2 YSLEER.

This clone has just a few counts. The V gene is TRBV5-6, the J gene TRBJ1-1; D gene uncertain. V lost 0 bases, J lost 0 bases, and 6 bases lay in between. The CDR3 runs 14 residues. The germline V gene encodes CDR1 SGHDT and CDR2 YYEEEE. CDR3 nucleotides: TGTGCCAGCAGCTTGGACATAATGAACACTGAAGCTTTCTTT. Translation: CASSLDIMNTEAFF.

This chain joins TRBV6-4 and TRBJ1-5; D gene unclear. In germline, CDR1 is MRHNA, CDR2 SNTAGT. The V end lost 4 bases, the J end lost 5 bases, and 9 bases lay between the germline ends. CDR3 length: 13 residues. The CDR3 loop reads CASSVNIDQPQHF. CDR3 DNA: TGTGCCAGCAGTGTAAACATTGATCAGCCCCAGCATTTT.